This record covers a single T cell receptor beta chain. This entry comes from a study of tumor-infiltrating lymphocytes in oesophageal squamous cell carcinoma. The CDR3 runs to 13 residues. CDR1 is SGHVS and CDR2 is FQNEAQ in the germline V gene. TCRdb processed the PCR reads anew with MiXCR; each CDR3 protein has one entry. The top ten hold around 30% of the sample, which has roughly 20,000 distinct CDR3 sequences, around 40% seen once. The receptor was isolated from a female donor with esophageal squamous cell carcinoma. The chain recombines TRBV7-8 with TRBJ2-5; D is undetermined. The last part of the DNA fits TRBJ2-1 better; the J call may be wrong. Sample: normal esophageal tissue next to the tumor. The CDR3: CASSLARYNEQFF. The CDR3 region has the DNA TGTGCCAGCAGCTTAGCACGGTACAATGAGCAGTTCTTC.